The present entry profiles one TCR beta chain with its context. Its antigen is unidentified. A much larger clone lies one base from this, so it may be a read error. This sample was included in a study of T cells in Graves' hyperthyroidism and ophthalmopathy. The germline CDR1 and CDR2 sequences are SNHLY and FYNNEI. CDR3 length: 12 residues. Amplified TCR beta CDR3 regions derived from RNA transcripts. A set of HTBI primers served as the primers for a first-round RT-PCR of the TCR CDR3. Each CDR3 protein is one row after TCRdb ran MiXCR on the multiplex PCR reads. The repertoire holds under 700,000 distinct CDR3 sequences, with around 42% as singletons. Broader study findings: The majority of expanded thyroid clonotypes above 0.001 also appeared in blood.

J is TRBJ1-1 and V is TRBV2; D is unclear. Sequences were obtained from peripheral blood or thyroid tissue (not recorded which). This receptor was taken from a woman younger than 35 with Graves' hyperthyroidism. In DNA, the CDR3 is TGTGCCATCAGTAACGGGTCGCCTGAAGCTTTCTTT. As protein: CAISNGSPEAFF.